These 29 T cell receptor beta chains originate from one sample sequenced in a study of blood T cells in healthy people across ages. For the second PCR, which ran for about 7 to 11 cycles, a sample-barcoded 5' primer and a J-beta primer mix were used. TCRdb recomputed calls from the 5' RACE reads with MiXCR, one row per CDR3 protein. The profile covers about 1.6 million distinct CDR3 sequences, with around 35% appearing a single time and about 10% taken by the ten largest. The sequencing sample was made of blood. The receptors shown here come from a woman aged 25-40 years in good health.

The chain is built from TRBV20-1 and TRBJ2-7; D may correspond to TRBD1 or TRBD2 (5 bases each). CDR3 length: 15 amino acids. Trimming shortened V by 1 base and J by 3 bases, and 16 bases separated the two germline ends. The germline CDR1 and CDR2 sequences are DFQATT and SNEGSKA (reference sequence). The CDR3 nucleotides read TGCAGTGCTAGAGTGTACGAGGGGAAGAGCTACGAGCAGTACTTC. It encodes CSARVYEGKSYEQYF.

This clonotype was detected only a few times. The chain links TRBV5-6 to TRBJ2-7; TRBD2 aligns across 7 bases. The V segment lost 3 bases and the J segment 6 bases; nucleotides outside the gene matches: 9. In germline, CDR1 is SGHDT, CDR2 YYEEEE. The CDR3 consists of 14 residues. Here the CDR3 reads CASSWGRAPGEQYF. The DNA of the CDR3 is TGTGCCAGCAGCTGGGGGAGGGCACCCGGCGAGCAGTACTTC.

V is TRBV4-2 and J is TRBJ2-4, with D unclear. V was clipped by 0 bases and J by 15 bases, with 15 bases between them. This CDR3 region has 13 residues. The germline V gene has CDR1 LGHNA and CDR2 YNFKEQ. In nucleotides, the CDR3 is TGTGCCAGCAGCCAAGATGGGGTTTACGAGCGGTACTTC. Its translation is CASSQDGVYERYF.

This clonotype has only a few counts. The chain uses TRBV20-1 and TRBJ2-5, with 9 bases aligning to TRBD2. J gave up 5 bases and V 5 bases, and 9 bases lay outside the gene matches. Germline V gene lookup returns CDR1 DFQATT and CDR2 SNEGSKA (reference sequence). The CDR3 runs 14 residues. The CDR3 sequence: CSALSGGRAETQYF. As DNA, the CDR3 is TGCAGTGCTCTCAGCGGGGGGCGGGCTGAGACCCAGTACTTC.

The chain joins TRBV5-1 to TRBJ2-1; D is perhaps TRBD1 (6 bases). The CDR3 consists of 18 residues. Germline CDR1 SGHRS, CDR2 YFSETQ. Trimming removed 2 bases from V and 5 bases from J, with 23 bases in between. The CDR3 coding sequence is TGCGCCAGCAGCTTCAGAGGGGGTCGTACGACCCTTAACAATGAGCAGTTCTTC. Its translation is CASSFRGGRTTLNNEQFF.

This CDR3 is CASSPSTGLVGTQYF. The CDR3 DNA follows: TGTGCCAGCAGTCCTTCGACAGGGTTAGTAGGGACCCAGTACTTC. V gene TRBV12-3 or TRBV12-4 combines with J gene TRBJ2-5; 7 bases are shared with TRBD1. The CDR3 has 15 amino acids. The trim removed 5 bases at V and 7 bases at J, leaving 13 bases unmatched.

Worth noting for this clonotype: The germline gene is not matched at one end of the junction; a read error may be the cause. The chain joins TRBV20-1 to TRBJ1-5; TRBD1 aligns across 11 bases. CDR1 DFQATT and CDR2 SNEGSKA come from the germline V gene (reference sequence). This CDR3 is 18 amino acids long. In nucleotides, the CDR3 is TGCAGTGCTAGACATCGTCTCGGGACAGGGGGGAGAGTTCAGACCCAGCATTTT. Encoded protein: CSARHRLGTGGRVQTQHF.

This clonotype was seen only a few times. The V and J genes are TRBV6-5 and TRBJ2-3; D remains ambiguous. V was trimmed by 6 bases and J by 6 bases, leaving 10 bases between them. In germline, CDR1 is MNHEY, CDR2 SVGAGI. The CDR3 has 12 residues. CDR3 loop: CASRDARDTQYF. CDR3 in DNA: TGTGCCAGCAGGGACGCGCGGGATACGCAGTATTTT.

The rearrangement links TRBV6-1 to TRBJ2-3; TRBD2 matches at 11 bases. This CDR3 has 16 residues. CDR1 and CDR2 (germline): MNHNS, SASEGT. V lost 6 bases to trimming and J lost 2 bases; unmatched junction nucleotides: 7. The CDR3 loop is CASSASGGLYTDTQYF. CDR3 DNA: TGTGCCAGCAGCGCTAGCGGGGGGCTTTACACAGATACGCAGTATTTT.

This clonotype appeared once. The chain carries TRBV6-1 and TRBJ1-6; D is perhaps TRBD1 (5 bases). The V and J ends lost 6 bases and 8 bases respectively, with 17 bases between them. Germline values: CDR1 MNHNS, CDR2 SASEGT. The CDR3 totals 15 residues. In DNA, the CDR3 is TGTGCCAGCAGCTTCTTCCCCGGGGCCCATTCACCCCTCCACTTT. Its protein product is CASSFFPGAHSPLHF.

CDR3 sequence (DNA): TGTGCCAGCAGTGATTTGAGGGAGGGACGCGAGCAGTACTTC. Translating gives CASSDLREGREQYF. J is TRBJ2-7 and V is TRBV2; 7 bases map to TRBD2. This CDR3 region has 14 residues. The germline CDR1 and CDR2 sequences are SNHLY and FYNNEI. V dropped 3 bases and J dropped 6; count of bases not matched to a gene: 8. Looking up the rest from reference TRBV2 and TRBJ2-7 gives the full variable domain: EPEVTQTPSHQVTQMGQEVILRCVPISNHLYFYWYRQILGQKVEFLVSFYNNEISEKSEIFDDQFSVERPDGSNFTLKIRSTKLEDSAMYFCASSDLREGREQYFGPGTRLTVT.

V gene TRBV20-1 combines with J gene TRBJ2-5, with D tentatively TRBD1 or TRBD2 (5 bases each). With 2 bases removed from V and 9 bases from J, the gap between germline ends came to 16 bases. The germline CDR1 and CDR2 sequences are DFQATT and SNEGSKA (reference sequence). This CDR3 has 13 residues. The CDR3: CSARLDTSEAQYF. DNA for the CDR3: TGCAGTGCTAGACTGGACACCTCGGAGGCCCAGTACTTC.

In its sample, this clonotype was seen a few times. In nucleotides, the CDR3 is TGTGCCAGCAGACCCGGACTGCCTATTGAGCAGTTCTTC. Encoded protein: CASRPGLPIEQFF. V gene TRBV27 combines with J gene TRBJ2-1, with a weak D call TRBD2 (5 bases). V shed 6 bases and J shed 9 bases, with 15 bases lying between them. Germline lookup yields CDR1 MNHEY and CDR2 SMNVEV (reference sequence). This CDR3 contains 13 residues.

This clonotype showed up just a few times. This clone may be a read error of a much larger clone one base away. The rearrangement joins TRBV6-1 to TRBJ2-5; D may be TRBD2 (6 bases). The germline V and J ends were trimmed by 5 bases and 11 bases, with 33 bases remaining between them. Per the germline V gene, CDR1 is MNHNS and CDR2 is SASEGT. CDR3 size: 18 residues. CDR3 nucleotides: TGTGCCAGCAGTCCCTTCCGCATCGGGGGATCGGGAGTCTACAAGCAGTACTTC. This gives the protein CASSPFRIGGSGVYKQYF.

This chain links TRBV5-1 with TRBJ2-7; no clear D. This CDR3 comprises 14 residues. Trimming shortened V by 0 bases and J by 5 bases, and 12 bases separated the two germline ends. Germline V CDR1 and CDR2: SGHRS, YFSETQ. The CDR3 region has the DNA TGCGCCAGCAGCTTGGGCCATCTGCAGGACGAGCAGTACTTC. Residues: CASSLGHLQDEQYF. Using reference TRBV5-1 and TRBJ2-7 for the parts outside the CDR3, the full variable domain is KAGVTQTPRYLIKTRGQQVTLSCSPISGHRSVSWYQQTPGQGLQFLFEYFSETQRNKGNFPGRFSGRQFSNSRSEMNVSTLELGDSALYLCASSLGHLQDEQYFGPGTRLTVT.

This chain connects TRBV11-3 to TRBJ2-1; D ambiguous. The V gene lost 10 bases and the J gene lost 8 bases, with 9 bases spanning the gap. In germline, CDR1 is SGHNT, CDR2 YENEEA. The CDR3 length is 10 residues. CDR3 protein: CATKPDEQFF. CDR3 DNA: TGTGCCACCAAGCCCGATGAGCAGTTCTTC.

This rearrangement joins TRBV7-3 to TRBJ1-1; D gene ambiguous. The CDR3 runs to 13 residues. CDR1 is SGHTA and CDR2 is FQGTGA in the germline V gene. Trimming pared 5 bases from V and 3 bases from J, leaving 10 bases between. In DNA form, the CDR3 reads TGTGCCAGCAGCCCCGACCGGTACACTGAAGCTTTCTTT. Amino acid sequence: CASSPDRYTEAFF.

This clonotype was counted a few times. The gene calls are TRBV25-1 and TRBJ2-2; 8 nucleotides match TRBD1. J was trimmed by 2 bases and V by 3 bases; bases with no gene match: 5. CDR1 is MGHDK and CDR2 is SYGVNS in the germline V gene. This CDR3 comprises 16 residues. In nucleotides, the CDR3 is TGTGCCAGCAGTGATCTCCAGGGGGCTAACACCGGGGAGCTGTTTTTT. It codes for CASSDLQGANTGELFF. Complete variable domain (other parts from reference TRBV25-1 and TRBJ2-2): EADIYQTPRYLVIGTGKKITLECSQTMGHDKMYWYQQDPGMELHLIHYSYGVNSTEKGDLSSESTVSRIRTEHFPLTLESARPSHTSQYLCASSDLQGANTGELFFGEGSRLTVL.

This chain links TRBV6-2 or TRBV6-3 with TRBJ2-7; D could derive from TRBD1 or TRBD2 (5 bases each). V lost 1 base and J 6 bases, leaving 7 bases between the germline ends. Germline values: CDR1 MNHEY, CDR2 SVGEGT. The CDR3 sequence is 12 residues long. The CDR3 DNA follows: TGTGCCAGCAGTTACTTGGGGACCGAGCAGTACTTC. It codes for CASSYLGTEQYF.

This clonotype was seen a few times. The genes are TRBV15 and TRBJ2-2; D is ambiguous. Trimming removed 8 bases from V and 0 bases from J, with 16 bases in between. In germline, CDR1 is LNHNV, CDR2 YYDKDF (reference sequence). The length of the CDR3 is 16 residues. Written as DNA, the CDR3 is TGTGCCACCTCTAAAGGCAGCTTCGCGAACACCGGGGAGCTGTTTTTT. Protein product: CATSKGSFANTGELFF.

The chain joins TRBV7-9 to TRBJ2-3; 12 bases align to TRBD2. The CDR3 totals 16 residues. Germline V gene data show CDR1 as SEHNR and CDR2 as FQNEAQ (reference sequence). The ends lost 5 bases at V and 6 bases at J; junction bases unmatched: 9. The chain's CDR3 is CASSRFLAGGLDTQYF. CDR3 nucleotide sequence: TGTGCCAGCAGCCGGTTCCTAGCGGGGGGGCTTGATACGCAGTATTTT.

This clonotype has a handful of counts. V is TRBV2 and J is TRBJ2-5; the D is unclear. Trimming left V 6 bases short and J 4 bases short, with 12 bases between. The germline gives CDR1 SNHLY, CDR2 FYNNEI. The CDR3 loop spans 13 amino acids. The CDR3 nucleotides are TGTGCCAGCAGAGAGCCCCCCCGAGAGACCCAGTACTTC. It yields the protein CASREPPRETQYF.

This clonotype was seen more than once but under ten times. The chain employs TRBV18 and TRBJ2-1; D unresolved. CDR3 size: 15 residues. Trimming shortened V by 5 bases and J by 1 base, and 12 bases separated the two germline ends. From germline, CDR1 is KGHSH and CDR2 LQKENI. CDR3 nucleotide sequence: TGTGCCAGCTCAAAGGAAATTAGTTCCTACAATGAGCAGTTCTTC. It specifies CASSKEISSYNEQFF.

The chain is built from TRBV15 and TRBJ2-7, with 12 positions matching TRBD2. The junction had 8 bases not matched to a gene; V was cut back by 3 bases and J by 5 bases. Germline-derived CDR1 and CDR2 are LNHNV and YYDKDF (reference sequence). This CDR3 has 16 amino acids. The chain's CDR3 is CATSSVTGLAGHEQYF. As DNA, the CDR3 is TGTGCCACCAGCAGTGTCACGGGACTAGCGGGTCACGAGCAGTACTTC.

The chain couples TRBV15 to TRBJ2-1; 8 nucleotides match TRBD2. Germline V gene lookup returns CDR1 LNHNV and CDR2 YYDKDF (reference sequence). Germline trimming cut 1 base from V and 3 bases from J; bases unmatched to any gene: 11. The CDR3 extends over 18 amino acids. CDR3 DNA: TGTGCCACCAGCAGAGTAGGTTTACGGGAGGGAATCTACAATGAGCAGTTCTTC. Translation: CATSRVGLREGIYNEQFF.

The J gene is TRBJ1-5, the V gene TRBV11-2, with TRBD1 identical over 7 bases. Germline values: CDR1 SGHAT, CDR2 FQNNGV. V shed 5 bases, J shed 3 bases, and the junction held 13 bases outside the gene matches. The CDR3 totals 17 residues. This CDR3 reads CASSNALRGKYNQPQHF. Here the CDR3 DNA reads TGTGCCAGCAGCAACGCTCTCAGGGGGAAGTACAATCAGCCCCAGCATTTT. The full variable domain, its missing parts supplied by reference TRBV11-2 and TRBJ1-5, is EAGVAQSPRYKIIEKRQSVAFWCNPISGHATLYWYQQILGQGPKLLIQFQNNGVVDDSQLPKDRFSAERLKGVDSTLKIQPAKLEDSAVYLCASSNALRGKYNQPQHFGDGTRLSIL.

This clonotype was seen at least ten times. The chain employs TRBV10-3 and TRBJ2-3; 11 bases match TRBD2. J was trimmed by 6 bases and V by 0 bases; bases with no gene match: 8. CDR1 is ENHRY, CDR2 SYGVKD, per germline. This CDR3 is 17 amino acids long. The CDR3 region has the DNA TGTGCCATCAGTGAGTCGAAGACTAGCGGGAAGAGGGATACGCAGTATTTT. Translated: CAISESKTSGKRDTQYF.

This clonotype was observed many times. The chain links TRBV9 to TRBJ2-5; 8 bases line up with TRBD2. Germline CDR1 reads SGDLS; CDR2 reads YYNGEE. This CDR3 spans 17 amino acids. The V and J ends lost 4 bases and 4 bases, in that order; junction bases with no gene match: 15. As DNA, the CDR3 is TGTGCCAGCAGCCCCCAAAGCGGGAGCCTAAGGGGAGAGACCCAGTACTTC. Its translation is CASSPQSGSLRGETQYF.

This clonotype was recorded only once. The V and J genes are TRBV5-1 and TRBJ1-2; 10 bases are shared with TRBD1. Unmatched junction bases numbered 5, after V lost 3 bases and J lost 6 bases. CDR3 length equals 14 residues. Germline V gives CDR1 SGHRS, CDR2 YFSETQ. The CDR3 DNA is TGCGCCAGCAGCTGGACAGGGGGGGCCCATGGCTACACCTTC. Protein product: CASSWTGGAHGYTF.